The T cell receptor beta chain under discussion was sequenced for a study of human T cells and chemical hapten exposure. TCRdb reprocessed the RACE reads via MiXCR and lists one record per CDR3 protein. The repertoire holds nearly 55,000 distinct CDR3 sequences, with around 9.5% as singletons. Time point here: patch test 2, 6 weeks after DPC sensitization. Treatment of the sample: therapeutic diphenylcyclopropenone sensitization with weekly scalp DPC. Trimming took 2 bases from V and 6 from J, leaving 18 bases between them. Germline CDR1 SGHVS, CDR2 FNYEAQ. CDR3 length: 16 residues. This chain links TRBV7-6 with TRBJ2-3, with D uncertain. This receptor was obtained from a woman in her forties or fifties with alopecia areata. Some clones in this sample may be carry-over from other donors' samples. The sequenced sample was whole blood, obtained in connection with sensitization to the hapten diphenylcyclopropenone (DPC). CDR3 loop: CASSLRKGLTTDTQYF. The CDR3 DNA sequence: TGTGCCAGCAGCTTACGCAAGGGCCTAACGACGGATACGCAGTATTTT.